The clone carrying this TCR beta chain appeared a few times. Here immunoSEQ multiplex PCR was the method, and the copy in TCRdb shows in-frame clones only, minus some. The sample lists about 59,000 clones, approximately 94% occurring once. This record belongs to a study of T cell changes during pregnancy in multiple sclerosis. The CDR3 totals 13 residues. Germline CDR1 reads MGHRA; CDR2 reads YSYEKL. Trimming removed 1 base from V and 5 bases from J, with 8 bases in between. The chain has TRBV4-1 and TRBJ2-5; the D gene is possibly TRBD1 (5 bases). The source is a female donor with multiple sclerosis, enrolled in a pregnancy study. The sequencing here drew on CD8+ T cells from peripheral blood mononuclear cells, taken after pregnancy. The CDR3 DNA follows: TGCGCCAGCAGCCAAGGGGGCGGTGAGACCCAGTACTTC. Its protein is CASSQGGGETQYF.